Listed below are T cell receptor beta chains from one sample, sequenced in a study of patients and donors after allogeneic stem cell transplantation. TCRdb reprocessed the RT-PCR reads via MiXCR and lists one record per CDR3 protein. Of about 410,000 distinct CDR3 sequences in the sample, around 15% were seen once. Material: blood, either unsorted or a sorted T cell fraction (not recorded which). These receptors were taken from a human donor who was either an allogeneic HSCT recipient or a stem cell or donor lymphocyte infusion donor (not recorded which). It is not recorded whose cells these are; they may come from a transplant donor. Both conserved end residues are part of each CDR3. A D gene is named only where the DNA matches it firmly. Some rows have no size entry. The others give once, few or many, or a class for an expanded clone.

NA,NA,TRBJ2-7,TRBV11-2,TGTGCCAGCAGCTTATCTAGGAGAGGCGGAGCCTACGAGCAGTACTTC,CASSLSRRGGAYEQYF
few,NA,TRBJ1-1,TRBV6-5,TGTGCCAGCAGTTTGAGTAGTCTTTGGCAGCAAGCTTTCTTT,CASSLSSLWQQAFF
NA,NA,TRBJ1-1,TRBV6-1,TGTGCCAGCCTCGTAAGGGGCAAGAACACTGAAGCTTTCTTT,CASLVRGKNTEAFF
NA,TRBD2,TRBJ2-7,TRBV11-2,TGTGCCAGCAGTCAACTGGCCCAGACTAGCGGCTCCTACGAGCAGTACTTC,CASSQLAQTSGSYEQYF
NA,NA,TRBJ1-5,TRBV18,TGTGCCAGCTCACCAGGGGGGCCTCAACAGCATTTT,CASSPGGPQQHF
many,NA,TRBJ2-7,TRBV12-3/TRBV12-4,TGTGCCAGCACCCCGTCCCAGGGAAGGGTGCAGTACTTC,CASTPSQGRVQYF
once,NA,TRBJ1-6,TRBV2,TGTGCCGGCAGCTCCTATAATTCACCCCTCCACTTT,CAGSSYNSPLHF
NA,TRBD1,TRBJ1-4,TRBV7-2,TGTGCCAGCAGCACTGGACAGGCCGCAACTAATGAAAAACTGTTTTTT,CASSTGQAATNEKLFF
NA,NA,TRBJ1-2,TRBV29-1,TGCAGCGTTGAAGACGGAGGCTACACCTTC,CSVEDGGYTF
NA,TRBD2,TRBJ2-1,TRBV29-1,TGCAGCGTTGAGGGACGGGGGGGCCAGTTCTTC,CSVEGRGGQFF
many,NA,TRBJ2-2,TRBV21-1,TGTGCCAGCACAGGGACTATCGAGATGAACACCGGGGAGCTGTTTTTT,CASTGTIEMNTGELFF
few,TRBD2,TRBJ2-3,TRBV24-1,TGTGCCACTGGGACTAGCGGGATGGGGACAGATACGCAGTATTTT,CATGTSGMGTDTQYF
NA,NA,TRBJ2-5,TRBV20-1,TGCAGTGCTCTAACTAGCCGGGGAGAGACCCAGTACTTC,CSALTSRGETQYF
many,TRBD2,TRBJ2-7,TRBV29-1,TGCAGCGTCCCGGGACTAGCGGGTGAAAGCGAGCAGTACTTC,CSVPGLAGESEQYF
NA,NA,TRBJ2-3,TRBV10-2,TGCGCCAGCAGTGAGTCGACGGCTAGCACAGATACGCAGTATTTT,CASSESTASTDTQYF
few,TRBD2,TRBJ2-4,TRBV4-1,TGCGCCAGCAGCGACCCCGCTCGACTAGCCCTAGCCAAAAACATTCAGTACTTC,CASSDPARLALAKNIQYF
NA,NA,TRBJ2-1,TRBV2,TGTGCCAGCAGTCCCTTCTACAATGAGCAGTTCTTC,CASSPFYNEQFF
NA,NA,TRBJ1-3,TRBV11-2,TGTGCCAGCAGCTCGGCCCCGATAGGCGGCTCCATATATTTT,CASSSAPIGGSIYF
few,NA,TRBJ2-3,TRBV3-1,TGTGCCAGCAGCCAAGGACGAGAAAGGCAGTATTTT,CASSQGRERQYF
few,NA,TRBJ1-5,TRBV21-1,TGTGCCAGCAGCAAAGGACACTTGGAAGGACAGCCCCAGCATTTT,CASSKGHLEGQPQHF
few,NA,TRBJ2-3,TRBV4-3,TGCGCCAGCAGCCAAGATCGCAGAACTCGCGGAGCCAATACGCAGTATTTT,CASSQDRRTRGANTQYF
few,NA,TRBJ2-5,TRBV27,TGTGCCAGCAGTTTGTGGGGTAACCAAGAGACCCAGTACTTC,CASSLWGNQETQYF
many,TRBD1,TRBJ1-5,TRBV4-1,TGCGCCAGCAGCCAACCGGACAGGGGGAATCAGCCCCAGCATTTT,CASSQPDRGNQPQHF
few,NA,TRBJ2-2,TRBV3-1,TGTGCCAGCAGCCAAGATTTTGGAGGCACCGGGGAGCTGTTTTTT,CASSQDFGGTGELFF
NA,TRBD1,TRBJ2-7,TRBV4-2,TGTGCCAGCAGCCAACCTCATTCCGGGACAGGGACCTACGAGCAGTACTTC,CASSQPHSGTGTYEQYF
NA,NA,TRBJ2-2,TRBV4-1,TGCGCCAGCAGCCAGAGGGGCTCGGCAGGGAGTAACACCGGGGAGCTGTTTTTT,CASSQRGSAGSNTGELFF
few,TRBD2,TRBJ2-7,TRBV6-6,TGTGCCAGTACAGGACTAGCGGGCGTGGAGCAGTACTTC,CASTGLAGVEQYF
NA,TRBD1,TRBJ1-5,TRBV20-1,TGCAGTGCTAATGAGGACAGGGGACACCAGCCCCAGCATTTT,CSANEDRGHQPQHF
few,NA,TRBJ2-5,TRBV28,TGTGCCAGCAGTACGGACGGAGAGAAGGAGACCCAGTACTTC,CASSTDGEKETQYF
few,TRBD1,TRBJ1-2,TRBV6-1,TGTGCCAGCATTGGACAGGGAAGGAACTATGGCTACACCTTC,CASIGQGRNYGYTF
many,TRBD1,TRBJ1-5,TRBV12-3/TRBV12-4,TGTGCCAGCAGGCGGACAGGGGGTGGCAAGGAGCCCCAGCATTTT,CASRRTGGGKEPQHF
many,TRBD2,TRBJ2-3,TRBV12-3/TRBV12-4,TGTGCCAGCGAACTAGCGGGCACAGATACGCAGTATTTT,CASELAGTDTQYF
many,NA,TRBJ1-2,TRBV29-1,TGCAGCGTTGGGGGAGGTAACTATGGCTACACCTTC,CSVGGGNYGYTF
NA,NA,TRBJ1-2,TRBV9,TGTGCCAGCAGCCTACGATCCGGGACTCACTACACCTTC,CASSLRSGTHYTF
few,TRBD2,TRBJ2-1,TRBV7-2,TGTGCCAGCAGCTTCTTAACGACTAGCCTCTACAATGAGCAGTTCTTC,CASSFLTTSLYNEQFF
few,NA,TRBJ2-3,TRBV27,TGTGCCAGCAGTCTCAGACAGGCTAACACAGATACGCAGTATTTT,CASSLRQANTDTQYF